These T cell receptor beta chains were read from a single sample in a study of blood T cells in healthy people across ages. A single record per CDR3 protein comes from TCRdb applying MiXCR to the 5' RACE reads. The sample consists of 700,000 to 1,000,000 distinct CDR3 sequences, 40% to 50% of them appearing once. Sequenced sample: blood. The receptor source for this set is a man aged 55 to 70 in good health. Each CDR3 is given with its conserved first and last residue. D genes are given only for firm matches. Size is omitted from some rows. Given values are once, few, many or a class for expanded clones.

>14|TRBV15|TRBJ2-3|.|.
TGTGCCACCAGAACGGCCAGCAACACAGATACGCAGTATTTT
CATRTASNTDTQYF
>16|TRBV7-3|TRBJ1-2|.|.
TGTGCCAGCAGCTTAGGCCCTGACGTGGGAATTTCTGGCTACACCTTC
CASSLGPDVGISGYTF
>12|TRBV2|TRBJ1-2|.|.
TGTGCCAGCAGTGAACTAGCCTATGGCTACACCTTC
CASSELAYGYTF
>16|TRBV7-8|TRBJ2-3|few|.
TGTGCCAGCAGCTTAGGGATTTTTTCATCCGCAGATACGCAGTATTTT
CASSLGIFSSADTQYF
>14|TRBV9|TRBJ1-5|.|TRBD1
TGTGCCAGCAGTGGCGACAGGGACGGTCAGCCCCAGCATTTT
CASSGDRDGQPQHF
>16|TRBV4-1|TRBJ2-2|.|TRBD2
TGCGCCAGCAGCCACGACTGGACTAGTCTTGCCGGGGAGCTGTTTTTT
CASSHDWTSLAGELFF
>14|TRBV20-1|TRBJ1-5|.|.
TGCAGTGCTCCTACCAGGGGAGGGAATCAGCCCCAGCATTTT
CSAPTRGGNQPQHF
>13|TRBV29-1|TRBJ1-6|.|TRBD1
TGCAGCGTCGGGCAGGGGGCAGGTTCACCCCTCCACTTT
CSVGQGAGSPLHF
>14|TRBV7-2|TRBJ1-1|.|.
TGTGCCAGCAGCTTAGGTGTCCGCCCGGTCGAAGCTTTCTTT
CASSLGVRPVEAFF
>14|TRBV7-9|TRBJ2-7|.|.
TGTGCCAGCAGAAAGGGGGCGGGAGAGACCGAGCAGTACTTC
CASRKGAGETEQYF
>16|TRBV11-2|TRBJ2-5|.|TRBD1
TGTGCCAGCAGCTTCGGGGACAGGGGGCTCCAAGAGACCCAGTACTTC
CASSFGDRGLQETQYF
>19|TRBV5-1|TRBJ1-4|few|.
TGCGCCAGCAGCTCCGGACAGAATTTCGGTTCGGAGATTAATGAAAAACTGTTTTTT
CASSSGQNFGSEINEKLFF
>16|TRBV19|TRBJ2-4|few|.
TGTGCCAGTAGTATACCCCTTGGCCTAGCCAAAAACATTCAGTACTTC
CASSIPLGLAKNIQYF
>14|TRBV20-1|TRBJ2-1|.|TRBD2
TGCAGTGCCAATAGCGGGGGGGATCGAAGTGAGCAGTTCTTC
CSANSGGDRSEQFF
>12|TRBV25-1|TRBJ2-7|many|.
TGTGCCAGTTCGGACAGAACCTACGAGCAGTACTTC
CASSDRTYEQYF
>15|TRBV9|TRBJ1-6|.|.
TGTGCCAGCAGCGTAGAGGCAGGAAAAAGTTCACCCCTCCACTTT
CASSVEAGKSSPLHF
>15|TRBV7-9|TRBJ1-2|few|.
TGTGCCAGCAGCTCCCTTGCGACGCTAAACGGGGGCTACACCTTC
CASSSLATLNGGYTF
>16|TRBV7-3|TRBJ2-6|few|.
TGTGCCAGCAGCCGCATGACAGCTTCTGGGGCCAACGTCCTGACTTTC
CASSRMTASGANVLTF
>15|TRBV11-3|TRBJ1-6|.|.
TGTGCCAGCAGTCCGCGGGGGTTTGTGGGTTCACCCCTCCACTTT
CASSPRGFVGSPLHF
>13|TRBV10-3|TRBJ1-2|.|.
TGTGCCATCAGTGCGGGAGTGGAAGGAGGCTACACCTTC
CAISAGVEGGYTF
>16|TRBV10-3|TRBJ2-7|many|TRBD1
TGTGCCATCAGTTGGGACAGCAGCTTTGGGGGCTACGAGCAGTACTTC
CAISWDSSFGGYEQYF
>13|TRBV20-1|TRBJ2-1|.|TRBD1
TGCAGTGCTAGGGGGGACAGGGCCCCTGAGCAGTTCTTC
CSARGDRAPEQFF
>12|TRBV7-2|TRBJ2-7|many|.
TGTGCCAGCAGCTTAGGGGGCGGGGAGCAGTACTTC
CASSLGGGEQYF
>19|TRBV6-5|TRBJ2-6|few|TRBD1
TGTGCCAGCAGTTATGGCTTCGGGACAGCATCCTCTGGGGCCAACGTCCTGACTTTC
CASSYGFGTASSGANVLTF
>13|TRBV12-3/TRBV12-4|TRBJ2-6|many|.
TGTGCCAGCAGTATCTCAGGGGCCAACGTCCTGACTTTC
CASSISGANVLTF
>15|TRBV28|TRBJ2-7|few|TRBD1
TGTGCCAGCAAGCCCGCGGGACAGGGGTCGTACGAGCAGTACTTC
CASKPAGQGSYEQYF
>14|TRBV20-1|TRBJ2-3|.|.
TGCAGTGCTAGGACCCTCGGACGCGAAGGAACGCAGTATTTT
CSARTLGREGTQYF
>14|TRBV20-1|TRBJ2-6|.|.
TGCAGTGCTCCAAGGGGGAGGGGGGCCAACGTCCTGACTTTC
CSAPRGRGANVLTF
>14|TRBV29-1|TRBJ2-2|.|TRBD1
TGCAGCGTTGAGAGACAGGGCGGCACCGGGGAGCTGTTTTTT
CSVERQGGTGELFF
>17|TRBV12-3/TRBV12-4|TRBJ2-1|few|.
TGTGCCAGCAGCTACAACCGCTTGGGACCGCGGTACAATGAGCAGTTCTTC
CASSYNRLGPRYNEQFF
>15|TRBV6-6|TRBJ1-6|.|TRBD1
TGTGCCAGCATCTCCCAGGGGGTCCGTAATTCACCCCTCCACTTT
CASISQGVRNSPLHF
>13|TRBV9|TRBJ1-4|few|.
TGTGCCAGCCGTACCGGGAGCAATGAAAAACTGTTTTTT
CASRTGSNEKLFF
>13|TRBV7-2|TRBJ1-1|.|.
TGTGCCAGCAGCGCGCAGGTGGACACTGAAGCTTTCTTT
CASSAQVDTEAFF
>16|TRBV7-2|TRBJ1-6|.|TRBD1
TGTGCCAGCAGCAGCAGGGGGGGGGAGTATAATTCACCCCTCCACTTT
CASSSRGGEYNSPLHF
>14|TRBV5-5|TRBJ1-2|.|.
TGTGCCAGCAGCTTGGGGGACAACTTCTATGGCTACACCTTC
CASSLGDNFYGYTF
>14|TRBV7-9|TRBJ2-1|.|.
TGTGCCAGCAGCTTAGACTGGGACTTCAATGAGCAGTTCTTC
CASSLDWDFNEQFF
>16|TRBV6-2/TRBV6-3|TRBJ2-7|few|TRBD1
TGTGCCAGCAGCCTTAATTATGTCGGGACAGGGCGCGAGCAGTACTTC
CASSLNYVGTGREQYF
>12|TRBV20-1|TRBJ2-5|few|TRBD2
TGCAGTGCTAGCGGGGGGGAAGAGACCCAGTACTTC
CSASGGEETQYF
>15|TRBV20-1|TRBJ2-7|.|.
TGCAGTGCTAGAGATCGTGTCCGAGCGGGCTACGAGCAGTACTTC
CSARDRVRAGYEQYF
>13|TRBV4-2|TRBJ2-7|.|.
TGTGCCAGCAGCCAAGAATGGACCTACGAGCAGTACTTC
CASSQEWTYEQYF
>13|TRBV30|TRBJ1-2|few|.
TGTGCCTGGACGACGGGGGCTAACTATGGCTACACCTTC
CAWTTGANYGYTF
>16|TRBV7-2|TRBJ1-6|once|.
TGTGCCAGCAGCTTAGCGGGGCGGGGTTTAAATTCACCCCTCCACTTT
CASSLAGRGLNSPLHF
>12|TRBV6-6|TRBJ1-6|.|.
TGTGCCAGCAGTTACGCGGATTCACCCCTCCACTTT
CASSYADSPLHF
>9|TRBV20-1|TRBJ2-5|few|.
TGCAGTGCGCACGAGACCCAGTACTTC
CSAHETQYF
>14|TRBV20-1|TRBJ1-2|.|.
TGCAGTGCTAGACGAGACATTATTGACTATGGCTACACCTTC
CSARRDIIDYGYTF